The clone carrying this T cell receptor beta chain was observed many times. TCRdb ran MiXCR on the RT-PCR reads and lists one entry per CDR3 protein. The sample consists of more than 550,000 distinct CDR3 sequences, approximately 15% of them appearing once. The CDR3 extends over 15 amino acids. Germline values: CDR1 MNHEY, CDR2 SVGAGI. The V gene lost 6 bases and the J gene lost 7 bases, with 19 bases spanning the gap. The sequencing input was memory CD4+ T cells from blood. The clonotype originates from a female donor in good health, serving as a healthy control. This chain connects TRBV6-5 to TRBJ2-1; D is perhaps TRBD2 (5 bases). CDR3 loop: CASSPYGSSRNEQFF. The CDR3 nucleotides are TGTGCCAGCAGCCCCTATGGGAGTTCTCGGAATGAGCAGTTCTTC.